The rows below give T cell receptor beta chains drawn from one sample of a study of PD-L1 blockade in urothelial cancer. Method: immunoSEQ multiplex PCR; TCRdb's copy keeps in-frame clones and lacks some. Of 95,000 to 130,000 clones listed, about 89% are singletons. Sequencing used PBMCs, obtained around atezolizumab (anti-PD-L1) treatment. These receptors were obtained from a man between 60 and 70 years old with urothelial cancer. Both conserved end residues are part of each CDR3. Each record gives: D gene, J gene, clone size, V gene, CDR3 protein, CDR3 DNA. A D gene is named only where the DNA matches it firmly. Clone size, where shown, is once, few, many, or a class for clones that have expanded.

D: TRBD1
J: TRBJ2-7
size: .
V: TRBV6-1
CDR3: CASTGQGVDEQYF
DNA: TGTGCCAGCACGGGACAGGGGGTCGACGAGCAGTACTTC

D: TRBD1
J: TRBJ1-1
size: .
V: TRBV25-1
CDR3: CASSPRDRGGVVGAFF
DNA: TGTGCCAGCAGTCCCCGGGACAGGGGAGGAGTAGTTGGAGCTTTCTTT

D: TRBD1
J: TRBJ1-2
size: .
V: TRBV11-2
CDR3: CASSLVGTGGSYGYTF
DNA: TGTGCCAGCAGCTTAGTGGGGACAGGGGGTTCCTATGGCTACACCTTC

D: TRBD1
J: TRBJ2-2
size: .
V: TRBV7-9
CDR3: CASSSGQGNTGELFF
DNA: TGTGCCAGCAGCTCCGGACAGGGCAACACCGGGGAGCTGTTTTTT

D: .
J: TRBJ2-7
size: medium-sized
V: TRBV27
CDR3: CASGTLGAGEYEQYF
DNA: TGTGCCAGCGGAACTTTGGGGGCAGGAGAGTACGAGCAGTACTTC

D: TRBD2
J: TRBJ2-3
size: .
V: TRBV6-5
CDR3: CASSYGTRAVADTQYF
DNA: TGTGCCAGCAGTTACGGGACTAGAGCGGTGGCAGATACGCAGTATTTT

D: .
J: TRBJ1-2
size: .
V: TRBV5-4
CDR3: CASSSGGVAVYGYTF
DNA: TGTGCCAGCAGCTCCGGGGGTGTCGCTGTCTATGGCTACACCTTC

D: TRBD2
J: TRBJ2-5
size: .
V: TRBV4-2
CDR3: CASSPIRLAGGQDQETQYF
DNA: TGTGCCAGCAGCCCAATACGACTAGCGGGAGGGCAAGATCAAGAGACCCAGTACTTC

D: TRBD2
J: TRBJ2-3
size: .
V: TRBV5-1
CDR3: CASSPTSGSDTQYF
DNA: TGCGCCAGCAGCCCCACTAGCGGGAGTGATACGCAGTATTTT

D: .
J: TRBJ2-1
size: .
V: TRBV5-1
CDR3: CASSLIQNKDNEQFF
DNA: TGCGCCAGCAGCTTGATACAGAATAAGGACAATGAGCAGTTCTTC

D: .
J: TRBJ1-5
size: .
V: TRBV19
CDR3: CASSWASNQPQHF
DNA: TGTGCCAGTAGTTGGGCAAGCAATCAGCCCCAGCATTTT

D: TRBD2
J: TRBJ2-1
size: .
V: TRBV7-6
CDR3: CASSRDSSGGTYNEQFF
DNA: TGTGCCAGCAGCCGAGACTCTAGCGGAGGGACCTACAATGAGCAGTTCTTC

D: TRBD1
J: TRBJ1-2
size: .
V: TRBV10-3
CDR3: CAISAQQGNYGYTF
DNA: TGTGCCATCAGTGCGCAACAGGGGAACTATGGCTACACCTTC

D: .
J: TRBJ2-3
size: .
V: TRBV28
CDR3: CASRSSTDTQYF
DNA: TGTGCCAGCAGGTCAAGCACAGATACGCAGTATTTT

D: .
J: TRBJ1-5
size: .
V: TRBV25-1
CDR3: CASSDRQLNQPQHF
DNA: TGTGCCAGCAGTGATCGACAGCTCAATCAGCCCCAGCATTTT

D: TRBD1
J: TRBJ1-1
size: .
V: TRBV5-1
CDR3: CASSLGQGQNTEAFF
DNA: TGCGCCAGCAGCTTGGGACAGGGACAAAACACTGAAGCTTTCTTT

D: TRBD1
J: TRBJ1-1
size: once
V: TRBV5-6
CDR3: CASSLLSGGEEDTEAFF
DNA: TGTGCCAGCAGCTTACTTTCAGGGGGCGAGGAGGACACTGAAGCTTTCTTT

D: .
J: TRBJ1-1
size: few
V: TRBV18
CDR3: CASSLTGNTEAFF
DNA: TGTGCCAGCTCACTGACAGGAAACACTGAAGCTTTCTTT

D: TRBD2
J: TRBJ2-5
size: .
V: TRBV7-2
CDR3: CASSSGERGGHETQYF
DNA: TGTGCCAGCAGCTCGGGAGAGCGGGGGGGCCACGAGACCCAGTACTTC

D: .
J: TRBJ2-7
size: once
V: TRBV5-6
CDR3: CASSSQYEQYF
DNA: TGTGCCAGCAGCTCTCAGTACGAGCAGTACTTC

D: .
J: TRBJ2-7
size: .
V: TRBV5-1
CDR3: CASSVSGTYEQYF
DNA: TGCGCCAGCAGCGTCTCAGGGACCTACGAGCAGTACTTC

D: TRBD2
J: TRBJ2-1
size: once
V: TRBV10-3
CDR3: CAISDLAGVNEQFF
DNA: TGTGCCATCAGTGACCTAGCGGGGGTCAATGAGCAGTTCTTC

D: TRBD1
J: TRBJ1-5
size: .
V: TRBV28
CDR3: CASTQATGNRGALWGNQPQHF
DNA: TGTGCCAGCACCCAAGCGACAGGGAATCGAGGGGCTTTATGGGGAAATCAGCCCCAGCATTTT

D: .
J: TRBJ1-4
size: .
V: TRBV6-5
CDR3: CASSYGSGRGEKLFF
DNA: TGTGCCAGCAGTTATGGGTCAGGGAGGGGTGAAAAACTGTTTTTT

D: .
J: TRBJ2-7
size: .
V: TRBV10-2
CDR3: CASSESRIDEQYF
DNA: TGCGCCAGCAGTGAGTCGAGGATCGACGAGCAGTACTTC

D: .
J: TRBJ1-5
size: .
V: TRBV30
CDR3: CAWSEGVGQPQHF
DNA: TGTGCCTGGAGTGAAGGGGTTGGTCAGCCCCAGCATTTT

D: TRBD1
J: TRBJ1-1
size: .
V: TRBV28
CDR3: CASTQGQGWAEAFF
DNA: TGTGCCAGCACACAGGGACAGGGTTGGGCTGAAGCTTTCTTT

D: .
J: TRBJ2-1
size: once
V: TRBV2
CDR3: CASSDGRANEQFF
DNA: TGTGCCAGCAGTGATGGCAGGGCGAATGAGCAGTTCTTC

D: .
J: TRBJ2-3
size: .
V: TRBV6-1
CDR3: CASTLAGADTQYF
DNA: TGTGCCAGCACCCTCGCCGGAGCAGATACGCAGTATTTT

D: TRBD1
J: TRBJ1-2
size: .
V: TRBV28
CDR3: CASSLPPGQGGHGYTF
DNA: TGTGCCAGCAGTTTACCCCCGGGACAGGGGGGGCATGGCTACACCTTC

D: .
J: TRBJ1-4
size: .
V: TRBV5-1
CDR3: CASSETSTNEKLFF
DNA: TGCGCCAGCAGCGAGACATCAACTAATGAAAAACTGTTTTTT

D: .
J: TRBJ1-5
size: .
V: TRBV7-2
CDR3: CASSRDGGNQPQHF
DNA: TGTGCCAGCAGCCGCGACGGGGGCAATCAGCCCCAGCATTTT

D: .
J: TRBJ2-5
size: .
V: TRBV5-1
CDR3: CASSLGGPSQETQYF
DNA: TGCGCCAGCAGCTTGGGGGGGCCATCCCAAGAGACCCAGTACTTC

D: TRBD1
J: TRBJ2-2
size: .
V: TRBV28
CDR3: CASSPSGGMNTGELFF
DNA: TGTGCCAGCAGTCCGTCAGGGGGCATGAACACCGGGGAGCTGTTTTTT

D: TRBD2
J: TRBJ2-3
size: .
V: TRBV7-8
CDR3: CASSFGRAGDTQYF
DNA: TGTGCCAGCAGCTTTGGGAGGGCGGGCGATACGCAGTATTTT

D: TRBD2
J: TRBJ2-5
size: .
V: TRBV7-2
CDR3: CASSLERLAGVETQYF
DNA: TGTGCCAGCAGCTTAGAACGACTAGCGGGGGTAGAGACCCAGTACTTC

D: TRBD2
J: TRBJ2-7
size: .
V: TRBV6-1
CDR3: CASSRTGTSRHEQYF
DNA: TGTGCCAGCAGCCGCACCGGGACTAGCAGGCACGAGCAGTACTTC

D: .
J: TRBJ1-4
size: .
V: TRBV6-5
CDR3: CASREGTEKLFF
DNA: TGTGCCAGCAGAGAGGGAACCGAAAAACTGTTTTTT

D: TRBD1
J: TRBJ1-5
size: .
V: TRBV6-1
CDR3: CASQTGGGMGQPQHF
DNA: TGTGCCAGCCAGACAGGGGGCGGAATGGGTCAGCCCCAGCATTTT

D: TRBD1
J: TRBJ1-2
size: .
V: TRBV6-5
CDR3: CASSYTGAAGNYGYTF
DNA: TGTGCCAGCAGTTATACAGGGGCCGCGGGTAACTATGGCTACACCTTC

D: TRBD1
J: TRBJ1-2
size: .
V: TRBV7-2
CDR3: CASSRTGQGTSGYTF
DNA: TGTGCCAGCAGCCGAACCGGACAGGGGACGAGCGGCTACACCTTC

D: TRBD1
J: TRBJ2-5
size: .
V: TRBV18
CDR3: CASSPYSGTGGPSFYF
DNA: TGTGCCAGCTCACCCTACTCCGGGACAGGGGGCCCCTCATTCTACTTC

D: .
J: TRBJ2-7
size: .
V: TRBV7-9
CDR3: CASSLPGIYEQYF
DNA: TGTGCCAGCAGCTTACCGGGTATCTACGAGCAGTACTTC

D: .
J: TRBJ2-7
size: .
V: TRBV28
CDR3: CAEGRSSYEQYF
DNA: TGTGCCGAGGGGAGGAGTTCCTACGAGCAGTACTTC

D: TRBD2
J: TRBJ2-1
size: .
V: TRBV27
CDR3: CASSSIAGVGYNEQFF
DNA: TGTGCCAGCAGTTCAATAGCGGGAGTGGGTTACAATGAGCAGTTCTTC

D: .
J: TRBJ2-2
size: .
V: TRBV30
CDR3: CAWEFGSGDTGELFF
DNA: TGTGCCTGGGAATTTGGGAGCGGTGACACCGGGGAGCTGTTTTTT

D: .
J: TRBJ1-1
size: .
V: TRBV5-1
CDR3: CASSLDRGAEAFF
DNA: TGCGCCAGCAGCTTGGACCGGGGGGCTGAAGCTTTCTTT

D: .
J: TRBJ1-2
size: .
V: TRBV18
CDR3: CASSPWTDSNYGYTF
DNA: TGTGCCAGCTCACCGTGGACAGACTCAAACTATGGCTACACCTTC

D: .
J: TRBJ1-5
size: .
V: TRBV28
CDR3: CASSTGIGQPQHF
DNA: TGTGCCAGCAGCACAGGCATAGGTCAGCCCCAGCATTTT

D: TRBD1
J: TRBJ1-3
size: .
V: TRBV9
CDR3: CASSKGTVGNTIYF
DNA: TGTGCCAGCAGCAAGGGGACAGTTGGAAACACCATATATTTT

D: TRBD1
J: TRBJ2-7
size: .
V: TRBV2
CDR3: CASRPGQIYEQYF
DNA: TGTGCCAGCAGGCCGGGACAGATTTACGAGCAGTACTTC

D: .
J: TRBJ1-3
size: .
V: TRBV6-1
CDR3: CASSVEGQLLSGNTIYF
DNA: TGTGCCAGCAGTGTAGAAGGACAGTTACTTTCTGGAAACACCATATATTTT

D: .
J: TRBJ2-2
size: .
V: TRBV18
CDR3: CASSPQLSGNTGELFF
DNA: TGTGCCAGCTCACCTCAACTAAGCGGAAACACCGGGGAGCTGTTTTTT

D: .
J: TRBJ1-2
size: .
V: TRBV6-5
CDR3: CASSRSPDGLYGYTF
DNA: TGTGCCAGCAGTCGAAGCCCTGACGGACTATATGGCTACACCTTC

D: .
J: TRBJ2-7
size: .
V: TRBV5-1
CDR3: CASSLDAGSWYEQYF
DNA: TGCGCCAGCAGCTTGGACGCGGGGTCCTGGTACGAGCAGTACTTC